What follows are 20 T cell receptor beta chains derived from one specimen sequenced in a study of molecular identifiers for immune sequencing clone quantification. TCRdb analysed the PCR reads with MiXCR anew, one entry per CDR3 protein. The sample carries under 650,000 distinct CDR3 sequences, less than 20% recorded once. Sequencing was done on a sample of naive CD8+ T cells from blood, with Jurkat cell RNA spiked in. Subset specified: FACS-sorted CD8+CD4-CCR7+CD45RA+ naive T cells. All receptors come from a human donor in good health. Some libraries in this study had Jurkat cell RNA spiked in.

At least ten counts were recorded for this clonotype. This sequence joins TRBV11-1 and TRBJ2-6, with a possible D match to TRBD1 (6 bases). Per germline, CDR1 SGHAT and CDR2 FQDESV (reference sequence). There are 16 residues in the CDR3. V lost 6 bases, J lost 3 bases, and 15 bases lay in between. This chain's CDR3 is CASRYRELNGANVLTF. For the CDR3, the DNA is TGTGCCAGCAGGTACAGGGAATTGAATGGGGCCAACGTCCTGACTTTC.

This rearrangement joins TRBV6-1 to TRBJ1-1, with 9 bases that match TRBD1. There are 12 residues in the CDR3. The junction had 5 bases not matched to a gene; V was cut back by 6 bases and J by 9 bases. Germline V gives CDR1 MNHNS, CDR2 SASEGT. This CDR3 reads CASRGTGIKAFF. The CDR3 DNA reads TGTGCCAGCAGAGGGACAGGGATAAAAGCTTTCTTT.

This clonotype was detected ten times or more. This rearrangement joins TRBV29-1 to TRBJ2-3; either TRBD1 or TRBD2 may fit D (5 bases each). The CDR3 is 16 residues long. Germline CDR1 is SQVTM and CDR2 is ANQGSEA. Trimming pared 7 bases from V and 0 bases from J, leaving 20 bases between. The CDR3 loop is CSAWDLSAASTDTQYF. CDR3 nucleotide sequence: TGCAGCGCCTGGGACCTCAGCGCCGCTAGCACAGATACGCAGTATTTT.

This clonotype was detected only a few times. Since a much larger clone is just one base distant, this may be a read error. The chain is built from TRBV20-1 and TRBJ1-2; D unclear. The length of the CDR3 is 11 residues. Germline V CDR1 and CDR2: DFQATT, SNEGSKA (reference sequence). CDR3 coding DNA: TGCGGTGCTGCATCCAGCTATGGCTACACCTTC. This encodes CGAASSYGYTF.

The chain recombines TRBV4-3 with TRBJ2-1; D is ambiguous. Germline CDR1 reads LGHNA; CDR2 reads YSLEER. Between the trimmed V and J ends, which lost 0 bases and 6 bases, there was a span of 12 bases. The CDR3 sequence is 15 residues long. Here the CDR3 reads CASSQEREPSNEQFF. The CDR3 DNA is TGCGCCAGCAGCCAAGAAAGGGAACCGAGCAATGAGCAGTTCTTC.

This clonotype has only one observation. A much more abundant neighbour one base away suggests this may be a read error. This rearrangement joins TRBV7-9 to TRBJ1-1; 7 nucleotides line up with TRBD1. Germline V lookup: CDR1 SEHNR, CDR2 FQNEAQ (reference sequence). Trimming cost V 5 bases and J 7 bases; bases outside gene matches: 16. The CDR3 contains 16 residues. Here the CDR3 reads CASSPPIQGPGREAFF. The CDR3 nucleotides read TGTGCCAGCAGCCCACCGATACAGGGGCCGGGACGTGAAGCTTTCTTT. The entire variable domain, with the rest obtained from reference TRBV7-9 and TRBJ1-1, is as follows: DTGVSQNPRHKITKRGQNVTFRCDPISEHNRLYWYRQTLGQGPEFLTYFQNEAQLEKSRLLSDRFSAERPKGSFSTLEIQRTEQGDSAMYLCASSPPIQGPGREAFFGQGTRLTVV.

A note on this clonotype: A read error is possible here, since a much larger clone lies one base away. The rearrangement links TRBV4-1 to TRBJ1-4; no clear D gene. Germline V gene data show CDR1 as MGHRA and CDR2 as YSYEKL. There are 14 residues in the CDR3. This chain's CDR3 is CASSETLNNKKLFF. CDR3 DNA sequence: TGCGCCAGCAGCGAGACCCTAAATAATAAAAAACTGTTTTTT.

With regard to this clonotype: The junction departs from the called germline gene at one end, perhaps through a read error. The chain's CDR3 is CVSSSRGGDTEAFF. The DNA for the CDR3 is TGTGTCAGCAGCTCCAGGGGTGGGGACACTGAAGCTTTCTTT. The chain has TRBV7-9 and TRBJ1-1; possibly TRBD1 for D (6 bases). The CDR3 covers 14 residues. Germline V gene lookup returns CDR1 SEHNR and CDR2 FQNEAQ (reference sequence).

This clonotype was recorded at least ten times. CDR3 nucleotide sequence: TGCGCCAGCAGCTTGGCCGTAGTAGCGGGAGCCTACGAGCAGTACTTC. It yields the protein CASSLAVVAGAYEQYF. The rearrangement links TRBV5-1 to TRBJ2-7; 9 bases match TRBD2. Losses at the gene ends were 0 bases for V and 2 bases for J; bases not matched to a gene: 6. This CDR3 is 16 amino acids long. CDR1 and CDR2 (germline): SGHRS, YFSETQ.

A word on this clonotype: A much larger clone is a single base away; this may be a read error. The chain links TRBV12-3 or TRBV12-4 to TRBJ2-5; D is uncertain. Trimming cost V 6 bases and J 7 bases, with 15 bases left between them. This CDR3 is built from 13 residues. Here the CDR3 reads CASSRAGAGTQYF. In nucleotides, the CDR3 is TGTGCCAGCAGCCGGGCAGGCGCCGGGACCCAGTACTTC.

This clonotype was seen only a few times. A clone one base away is much larger, so this may be a read error. The chain links TRBV5-1 to TRBJ2-7; 7 nucleotides match TRBD1. This CDR3 has 16 residues. In germline, CDR1 is SGHRS, CDR2 YFSETQ. After removal of 0 bases from V and 4 bases from J, the junction contained 10 bases not matched to a gene. In DNA form, the CDR3 reads TGCGCCAGCAGCTTGGTCGGACAGGAACCATCTTACGAGCAGTACTTC. Protein product: CASSLVGQEPSYEQYF.

For this clonotype: This could be a read error, since a much larger clone is one nucleotide away. This rearrangement joins TRBV20-1 to TRBJ2-1, with a possible D match to TRBD1 (5 bases). Trimming stripped 2 bases from V and 9 bases from J, with 14 bases between. Germline CDR1 reads DFQATT; CDR2 reads SNEGSKA (reference sequence). The CDR3 is 13 amino acids. CDR3 region: CSARLPVTAEQFF. The CDR3 nucleotides read TGCAGTGCTAGACTACCCGTGACAGCTGAGCAGTTCTTC.

This clonotype was counted a few times. This chain joins TRBV9 and TRBJ2-2; D might be TRBD2 (5 bases). The CDR3 is 13 residues long. V shed 3 bases and J shed 7 bases, with 10 bases lying between them. Germline CDR1 SGDLS, CDR2 YYNGEE. The CDR3 loop reads CASSEREGGELFF. The DNA of the CDR3 is TGTGCCAGCAGCGAGAGGGAAGGCGGGGAGCTGTTTTTT. Based on the CDR3 plus reference TRBV9 and TRBJ2-2, the full variable domain is DSGVTQTPKHLITATGQRVTLRCSPRSGDLSVYWYQQSLDQGLQFLIQYYNGEERAKGNILERFSAQQFPDLHSELNLSSLELGDSALYFCASSEREGGELFFGEGSRLTVL.

This clonotype was seen many times. The rearrangement links TRBV4-1 to TRBJ1-1; maybe TRBD1 (6 bases). Trimming removed 5 bases from V and 1 base from J, with 17 bases in between. This CDR3 region has 16 residues. Germline V lookup: CDR1 MGHRA, CDR2 YSYEKL. CDR3 amino acids: CASSLHPGATNTEAFF. In nucleotides, the CDR3 is TGCGCCAGCAGCTTACATCCGGGGGCCACGAACACTGAAGCTTTCTTT.

The table lists this clonotype with many counts. The V and J genes are TRBV12-3 or TRBV12-4 and TRBJ2-2; possible D gene TRBD2, 6 bases. This CDR3 has 14 residues. This chain's CDR3 is CAIGGPSNTGELFF. CDR3 nucleotide sequence: TGTGCGATAGGAGGGCCCTCGAACACCGGGGAGCTGTTTTTT.

This clonotype was detected ten times or more. The gene calls are TRBV7-8 and TRBJ2-6; no reliable D call. CDR1 is SGHVS and CDR2 is FQNEAQ in the germline V gene. This CDR3 has 17 amino acids. V dropped 4 bases and J dropped 0 bases, with 13 bases sitting between them. DNA of the CDR3: TGTGCCAGCAGCTCCAATTACCCCCACTCTGGGGCCAACGTCCTGACTTTC. It yields the protein CASSSNYPHSGANVLTF.

The V gene is TRBV5-3, the J gene TRBJ2-7; 10 nucleotides agree with TRBD2. TRBV5-3 is noted as an ORF with a role that remains uncertain. The CDR3 runs 15 residues. V was pared by 8 bases and J by 3 bases, with 11 bases of the junction left unmatched. The CDR3 coding sequence is TGTGCCAGCAGCGACCCGGGACTAGCGTTCTACGAGCAGTACTTC. Its translation is CASSDPGLAFYEQYF.

V is TRBV6-2 or TRBV6-3 and J is TRBJ2-7; tentatively, D is TRBD1 or TRBD2 (5 bases each). The CDR3 length is 12 residues. Germline values: CDR1 MNHEY, CDR2 SVGEGT. Trimming pared 2 bases from V and 6 bases from J, leaving 8 bases between. The CDR3 DNA follows: TGTGCCAGCAGTTACGGGGGTCCCGAGCAGTACTTC. Translating gives CASSYGGPEQYF.

This clonotype was observed many times. The chain couples TRBV6-5 to TRBJ1-2; a possible D gene is TRBD1 (6 bases). This CDR3 region has 15 residues. The germline V gene encodes CDR1 MNHEY and CDR2 SVGAGI. The V gene lost 1 base and the J gene lost 4 bases, with 13 bases spanning the gap. This chain's CDR3 is CASSYYREASYGYTF. CDR3 DNA: TGTGCCAGCAGTTACTACAGGGAGGCCAGCTATGGCTACACCTTC.

This clonotype has a handful of counts. This sequence joins TRBV20-1 and TRBJ2-1, with TRBD2 identical over 8 bases. Germline values: CDR1 DFQATT, CDR2 SNEGSKA (reference sequence). The CDR3 has 14 residues. The junction had 12 bases not matched to a gene; V was cut back by 6 bases and J by 8 bases. This CDR3 is CSAPPSGGGYEQFF. In nucleotides, the CDR3 is TGCAGTGCGCCTCCCAGCGGGGGAGGGTATGAGCAGTTCTTC.